These 15 T cell receptor beta chains came from one sample sequenced in a study of cytomegalovirus exposure and HLA in healthy donors (dated by TCRdb to the late 2010s). Libraries were built with the immunoSEQ multiplex PCR assay. This immuneACCESS table, as held by TCRdb, lists in-frame sequences with V and J called but not all clones. Of the missing ones, under half trace to an unresolved V gene in checked studies; the others have no known cause. This sample holds approximately 90,000 clones; approximately 94% were observed only once. Jointly, the top ten make up 1.1% of the sample. What was sequenced was PBMCs. The receptor set was obtained from a woman younger than 45 in good health and CMV-seropositive.

CDR3 sequence: CASSGGNVEQYF. In DNA form, the CDR3 reads TGTGCCAGCTCCGGGGGTAATGTCGAGCAGTACTTC. The V call is TRBV18, the J call TRBJ2-7; TRBD2 might be the D (6 bases). The ends were cut back, 6 bases at V and 6 bases at J, with 12 bases in the middle. The CDR3 has 12 amino acids. Germline V gene data show CDR1 as KGHSH and CDR2 as LQKENI.

This sequence joins TRBV6-1 and TRBJ2-1; TRBD1 matches at 8 bases. The CDR3 spans 15 residues. V was pared by 2 bases and J by 9 bases, with 9 bases of the junction left unmatched. Germline V gene sequence: CDR1 MNHNS, CDR2 SASEGT. CDR3 nucleotide sequence: TGTGCCAGCAGTGAACGGAGGACAGGGTCGGGTGAGCAGTTCTTC. Translating it yields CASSERRTGSGEQFF.

The gene calls are TRBV7-2 and TRBJ2-7, with D perhaps TRBD1 (5 bases). The ends were cut back, 1 base at V and 2 bases at J, with 9 bases in the middle. Germline loops: CDR1 SGHTA, CDR2 FQGNSA. The CDR3 loop spans 14 amino acids. The DNA for the CDR3 is TGTGCCAGCAGCTTAGAGGACACAACCTACGAGCAGTACTTC. Residues: CASSLEDTTYEQYF.

This clone was seen a single time. This chain links TRBV5-1 with TRBJ1-2, with 7 bases identical to TRBD1. V lost 6 bases to trimming and J lost 0 bases; unmatched junction nucleotides: 8. Germline-derived CDR1 and CDR2 are SGHRS and YFSETQ. This CDR3 spans 15 amino acids. The CDR3 nucleotides read TGCGCCAGCACCCCACGGACAGGCGCTAACTATGGCTACACCTTC. As protein: CASTPRTGANYGYTF.

The rearrangement uses TRBV28 and TRBJ2-1; D possibly corresponds to TRBD2 (5 bases). V lost 2 bases and J 6 bases, leaving 17 bases between the germline ends. The CDR3 runs 16 residues. The germline CDR1 and CDR2 sequences are MDHEN and SYDVKM. CDR3 region: CASSLGVLPTSNEQFF. CDR3 sequence (DNA): TGTGCCAGCAGTTTAGGGGTCTTACCTACTAGCAATGAGCAGTTCTTC.

The J gene is TRBJ1-3, the V gene TRBV28, with a weak D call TRBD1 (6 bases). V was shortened by 2 bases and J by 4 bases, with 15 bases between the two germline ends. Germline V gene lookup returns CDR1 MDHEN and CDR2 SYDVKM. This CDR3 spans 16 amino acids. The CDR3 spells CASSLPGGVTGNTIYF. The CDR3 region has the DNA TGTGCCAGCAGTTTACCTGGGGGCGTGACGGGAAACACCATATATTTT.

The rearrangement links TRBV19 to TRBJ1-5; D may be TRBD1 (5 bases). The CDR3 covers 16 residues. The V gene lost 7 bases and the J gene lost 1 base, with 17 bases spanning the gap. Germline CDR1 is LNHDA and CDR2 is SQIVND (reference sequence). Here the CDR3 DNA reads TGTGCCAGTACACCACAGGAGTGGTCGAGCAATCAGCCCCAGCATTTT. This translates into CASTPQEWSSNQPQHF.

The chain employs TRBV29-1 and TRBJ2-2, with D perhaps TRBD2 (7 bases). Germline CDR1 and CDR2: SQVTM and ANQGSEA. V was cut by 5 bases and J by 5 bases, with 15 bases left in between. The CDR3 spans 14 residues. The CDR3: CSVRFGGRTGELFF. CDR3 bases: TGCAGCGTTCGTTTCGGGGGGCGAACCGGGGAGCTGTTTTTT.

The CDR3 DNA reads TGTGCCAGCAGTTTCACGGACAGGGGTCCAGCTTTCTTT. Translating gives CASSFTDRGPAFF. The V and J genes are TRBV28 and TRBJ1-1; 9 positions match TRBD1. The CDR3 is 13 amino acids. Unmatched junction bases numbered 6, after V lost 3 bases and J lost 10 bases. Germline V gives CDR1 MDHEN, CDR2 SYDVKM.

This clone was counted only a few times. The V gene is TRBV7-2, the J gene TRBJ2-5; tentatively, D is TRBD2 (6 bases). The V end lost 5 bases, the J end lost 5 bases, and 21 bases lay between the germline ends. The CDR3 loop spans 16 amino acids. Per germline, CDR1 SGHTA and CDR2 FQGNSA. The chain's CDR3 is CASSPPTDPRGETQYF. For the CDR3, the DNA is TGTGCCAGCAGCCCACCGACCGATCCCCGGGGGGAGACCCAGTACTTC.

The chain links TRBV4-2 to TRBJ2-7; D possibly corresponds to TRBD2 (6 bases). The germline CDR1 and CDR2 sequences are LGHNA and YNFKEQ. The CDR3 spans 13 residues. The V and J ends lost 0 bases and 4 bases respectively, with 7 bases between them. The CDR3, as DNA: TGTGCCAGCAGCCAAGAGGAGGGTTACGAGCAGTACTTC. This gives the protein CASSQEEGYEQYF.

J is TRBJ1-5 and V is TRBV30, with D hard to call. With 1 base removed from V and 4 bases from J, the gap between germline ends came to 5 bases. Germline-derived CDR1 and CDR2 are GTSNPN and SVGIG (reference sequence). The CDR3 spans 12 residues. The CDR3 spells CAWSDGNQPQHF. In DNA form, the CDR3 reads TGTGCCTGGAGTGACGGGAATCAGCCCCAGCATTTT. The full variable domain, its missing parts supplied by reference TRBV30 and TRBJ1-5, is SQTIHQWPATLVQPVGSPLSLECTVEGTSNPNLYWYRQAAGRGLQLLFYSVGIGQISSEVPQNLSASRPQDRQFILSSKKLLLSDSGFYLCAWSDGNQPQHFGDGTRLSIL.

The rearrangement links TRBV5-1 to TRBJ2-3; 7 bases agree with TRBD2. Unmatched junction bases numbered 18, after V lost 6 bases and J lost 2 bases. Germline V lookup: CDR1 SGHRS, CDR2 YFSETQ. The CDR3 runs to 18 residues. The CDR3 region has the DNA TGCGCCAGCACCCAAGCCCCCCCCCAAGCGGGACTCACAGATACGCAGTATTTT. Encoded protein: CASTQAPPQAGLTDTQYF.

This chain connects TRBV15 to TRBJ2-7; D possibly corresponds to TRBD1 (6 bases). Germline V gene data show CDR1 as LNHNV and CDR2 as YYDKDF (reference sequence). CDR3 length equals 14 residues. V lost 1 base, J lost 0 bases, and 7 bases lay in between. The CDR3 loop is CATSRGRGSYEQYF. CDR3 in DNA: TGTGCCACCAGCAGAGGCAGGGGCTCCTACGAGCAGTACTTC. The full variable domain, rest sourced from reference TRBV15 and TRBJ2-7, is DAMVIQNPRYQVTQFGKPVTLSCSQTLNHNVMYWYQQKSSQAPKLLFHYYDKDFNNEADTPDNFQSRRPNTSFCFLDIRSPGLGDTAMYLCATSRGRGSYEQYFGPGTRLTVT.

This chain uses TRBV18 with TRBJ2-2, with 11 positions matching TRBD2. The CDR3 consists of 18 residues. The germline V gene encodes CDR1 KGHSH and CDR2 LQKENI. J gave up 5 bases and V 3 bases, and 11 bases lay outside the gene matches. DNA for the CDR3: TGTGCCAGCTCACCCACCGGGACTAGCGGAGGAGGGACCGGGGAGCTGTTTTTT. Protein product: CASSPTGTSGGGTGELFF.